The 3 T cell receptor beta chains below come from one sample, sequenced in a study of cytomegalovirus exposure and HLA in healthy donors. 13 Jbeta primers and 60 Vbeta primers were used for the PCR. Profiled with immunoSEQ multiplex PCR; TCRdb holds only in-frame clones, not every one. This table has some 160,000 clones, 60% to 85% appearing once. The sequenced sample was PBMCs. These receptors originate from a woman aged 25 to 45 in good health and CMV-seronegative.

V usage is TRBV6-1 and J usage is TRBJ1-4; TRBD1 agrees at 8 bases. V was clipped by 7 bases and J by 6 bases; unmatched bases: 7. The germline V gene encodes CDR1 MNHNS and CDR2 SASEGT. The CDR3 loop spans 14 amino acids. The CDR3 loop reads CASNRQGSDEKLFF. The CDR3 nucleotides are TGTGCCAGCAACCGACAGGGGTCAGATGAAAAACTGTTTTTT.

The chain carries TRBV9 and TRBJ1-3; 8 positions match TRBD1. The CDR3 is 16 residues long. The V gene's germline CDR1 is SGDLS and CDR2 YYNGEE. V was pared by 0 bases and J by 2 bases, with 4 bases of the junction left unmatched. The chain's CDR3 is CASSVVGGQAGNTIYF. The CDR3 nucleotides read TGTGCCAGCAGCGTAGTAGGGGGACAGGCTGGAAACACCATATATTTT.

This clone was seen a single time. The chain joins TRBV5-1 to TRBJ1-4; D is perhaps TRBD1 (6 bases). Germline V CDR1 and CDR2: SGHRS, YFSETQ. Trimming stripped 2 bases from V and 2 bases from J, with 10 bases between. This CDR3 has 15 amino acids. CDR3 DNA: TGCGCCAGCAGCTTCGGACAGACGACTAATGAAAAACTGTTTTTT. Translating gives CASSFGQTTNEKLFF.